The rows below give T cell receptor beta chains drawn from one sample of a study of cytomegalovirus exposure and HLA in healthy donors. Produced via immunoSEQ multiplex PCR; TCRdb's table is partial and in-frame only. The table records 110,000 to 150,000 clones, 65% to 80% of them present only once. Input material: PBMCs. The receptor set was obtained from a male donor in good health and CMV-seronegative. Both conserved end residues are part of each CDR3. D genes are given only for firm matches. Where a row states a size, it is once, few, many or the class of an expanded clone; other rows omit it.

- | TRBJ2-7 | - | TRBV6-5 | TGTGCCAGCAGTCCGCCGACACGCTCCTACGAGCAGTACTTC | CASSPPTRSYEQYF
- | TRBJ1-6 | TRBD1 | TRBV6-6 | TGTGCCAGCAGTTACGGGACAGGTCGGTCACCCCTCCACTTT | CASSYGTGRSPLHF
- | TRBJ2-7 | - | TRBV11-2 | TGTGCCAGCAGCTCGACAGCTTACGAGCAGTACTTC | CASSSTAYEQYF
- | TRBJ2-1 | - | TRBV7-4 | TGTGCCAGCAGCTTGATAGCGGAATACAATGAGCAGTTCTTC | CASSLIAEYNEQFF
- | TRBJ2-3 | - | TRBV5-1 | TGCGCCAGCAGCTTGGGTAGCGTAAGCACAGATACGCAGTATTTT | CASSLGSVSTDTQYF
- | TRBJ1-2 | TRBD1 | TRBV5-1 | TGCGCCAGCAGCTTACAGGGGGACTATGGCTACACCTTC | CASSLQGDYGYTF
- | TRBJ2-7 | - | TRBV15 | TGTGCCACCAGCAGAGATAGCTCCTACGAGCAGTACTTC | CATSRDSSYEQYF
- | TRBJ1-2 | - | TRBV27 | TGTGCCAGCAGTTTATCGCCAGGAGGAGCTGGCTACACCTTC | CASSLSPGGAGYTF
- | TRBJ2-7 | - | TRBV18 | TGTGCCAGCTCCCCCGGACAGATCTACGAGCAGTACTTC | CASSPGQIYEQYF
- | TRBJ2-5 | - | TRBV18 | TGTGCCAGCTCACAGGGGCTAAAGGAGACCCAGTACTTC | CASSQGLKETQYF
- | TRBJ1-3 | - | TRBV27 | TGTGCCAGCAGATCTACAGGGACAGGAAACACCATATATTTT | CASRSTGTGNTIYF
- | TRBJ2-3 | TRBD1 | TRBV19 | TGTGCCAGTAAGGGAACAGGGGAGGATACGCAGTATTTT | CASKGTGEDTQYF
- | TRBJ2-1 | TRBD2 | TRBV18 | TGTGCCAGCTCACCACTTCCTAGCGGGGGGCCGAACTCCTACAATGAGCAGTTCTTC | CASSPLPSGGPNSYNEQFF
- | TRBJ1-1 | TRBD1 | TRBV15 | TGTGCCACCAGCAGAGATCTGGGACAGAGGACTGAAGCTTTCTTT | CATSRDLGQRTEAFF
- | TRBJ2-5 | TRBD2 | TRBV11-2 | TGTGCCAGCAGCTCATCCCTAAGAGCGGGGTTAGAGACCCAGTACTTC | CASSSSLRAGLETQYF
- | TRBJ2-6 | - | TRBV5-1 | TGCGCCAGCAGCTCCTATCCAACAGGGAACGCTGGGGCCAACGTCCTGACTTTC | CASSSYPTGNAGANVLTF
once | TRBJ1-5 | - | TRBV6-5 | TGTGCCAGCAGAACCGGGTTTAGCAATCAGCCCCAGCATTTT | CASRTGFSNQPQHF
- | TRBJ1-2 | - | TRBV6-1 | TGTGCCAGCAGTGAGGCGACAGACTCCTCCACCTTC | CASSEATDSSTF
- | TRBJ1-1 | - | TRBV2 | TGTGCCAGCCGATTTTGGACAGTCAGGACTGAAGCTTTCTTT | CASRFWTVRTEAFF
once | TRBJ2-2 | TRBD1 | TRBV7-2 | TGTGCCAGCAGCTTACAGGGGGCGCGTGGCACCGGGGAGCTGTTTTTT | CASSLQGARGTGELFF
few | TRBJ2-7 | - | TRBV5-1 | TGCGCCAGCAGCTTGGGTAGCGGTGGGACCTACGAGCAGTACTTC | CASSLGSGGTYEQYF
- | TRBJ1-5 | TRBD1 | TRBV5-5 | TGTGCCAGCAGCGTCCGGACAGGTGGAAATCAGCCCCAGCATTTT | CASSVRTGGNQPQHF
- | TRBJ2-4 | - | TRBV30 | TGTGCCTGGTTCCCGGAGGGCAAAAACATTCAGTACTTC | CAWFPEGKNIQYF
- | TRBJ2-3 | - | TRBV9 | TGTGCCAGCAGCGTAGCACAGGGTGCTTTACGAGATACGCAGTATTTT | CASSVAQGALRDTQYF
- | TRBJ2-1 | - | TRBV4-2 | TGTGCCAGCAGCCAAGACCGGAGCCGCAATGAGCAGTTCTTC | CASSQDRSRNEQFF
- | TRBJ1-4 | - | TRBV6-1 | TGTGCCAGCAGTGAGATTGGCCGTCTCAATGAAAAACTGTTTTTT | CASSEIGRLNEKLFF
- | TRBJ2-7 | - | TRBV5-1 | TGCGCCAGCAGCCGCGGGCAGGGAGGAAACTACGAGCAGTACTTC | CASSRGQGGNYEQYF
- | TRBJ1-5 | - | TRBV19 | TGTGCCAGTAGTGCGCTTGGCAATCAGCCCCAGCATTTT | CASSALGNQPQHF
- | TRBJ2-4 | - | TRBV21-1 | TGTGCCAGCAGCAAAGAGGGCGGGGGGGCCTCCTTAGCCAAAAACATTCAGTACTTC | CASSKEGGGASLAKNIQYF
few | TRBJ2-1 | - | TRBV27 | TGTGCCAGCTCGAACTTGGACAGCCGCAATGAGCAGTTCTTC | CASSNLDSRNEQFF
- | TRBJ2-2 | TRBD2 | TRBV7-2 | TGTGCCAGCAGCTTAGCGATGGGACTAGCGGGGGGGAACACCGGGGAGCTGTTTTTT | CASSLAMGLAGGNTGELFF
- | TRBJ2-7 | - | TRBV7-2 | TGTGCCAGCAGCCCCACACCCTCAGGGAGGAACGAGCAGTACTTC | CASSPTPSGRNEQYF
- | TRBJ1-2 | TRBD1 | TRBV7-9 | TGTGCCAGCAGCTTGGCTCAGGGGGCCGACTATGGCTACACCTTC | CASSLAQGADYGYTF
- | TRBJ1-2 | - | TRBV2 | TGTGCCAGCACTTACTGGAGGTCTTCTAACTATGGCTACACCTTC | CASTYWRSSNYGYTF
- | TRBJ1-3 | - | TRBV7-8 | TGTGCCAGCAGCTACTGGGCGGGTGACATCTCTGGAAACACCATATATTTT | CASSYWAGDISGNTIYF
- | TRBJ1-5 | TRBD1 | TRBV2 | TGTGCCAGCAGCGGACAGGTTCGGAAACCCCAGCATTTT | CASSGQVRKPQHF
- | TRBJ2-7 | TRBD1 | TRBV6-5 | TGTGCCAGCAGGCAGGGGGCTTACTACGAGCAGTACTTC | CASRQGAYYEQYF
- | TRBJ2-6 | TRBD2 | TRBV6-6 | TGTGCCAGCAGTTACTCGGGGGGGTCTGGGGCCAACGTCCTGACTTTC | CASSYSGGSGANVLTF
- | TRBJ2-2 | TRBD2 | TRBV4-1 | TGCGCCAGCAGCCAAGACCGAGCGGGGGGGTTCACCGGGGAGCTGTTTTTT | CASSQDRAGGFTGELFF
- | TRBJ1-2 | TRBD1 | TRBV5-1 | TGCGCCAGCAGCATCGGGACAGATACTGGCTACACCTTC | CASSIGTDTGYTF
- | TRBJ1-1 | TRBD1 | TRBV6-1 | TGTGCCAGCAGCAATATGGACAGGGGGAACACTGAAGCTTTCTTT | CASSNMDRGNTEAFF
- | TRBJ2-4 | TRBD2 | TRBV19 | TGTGCCAGTAGTATAGGGCGGGGGTTGGCCAAAAACATTCAGTACTTC | CASSIGRGLAKNIQYF
- | TRBJ1-2 | TRBD1 | TRBV30 | TGTGCCTGGAGCCTGGGACAGCACCCAGCCGTAACCTTC | CAWSLGQHPAVTF
- | TRBJ2-7 | - | TRBV5-4 | TGTGCCAGCAGCGCAAGACCAGGGGAACTCTACGAGCAGTACTTC | CASSARPGELYEQYF
- | TRBJ2-7 | - | TRBV14 | TGTGCCAGCAGCCAACTAGGAGGGGCGAGCTCCTACGAGCAGTACTTC | CASSQLGGASSYEQYF
- | TRBJ1-5 | TRBD1 | TRBV6-5 | TGTGCCAGCAGTTACGGGGGACAGAACAATCAGCCCCAGCATTTT | CASSYGGQNNQPQHF
- | TRBJ2-4 | - | TRBV5-1 | TGCGCCAGCAGCTTGGGCCAGGGGAGCGTGAACATTCAGTACTTC | CASSLGQGSVNIQYF
- | TRBJ1-1 | - | TRBV11-2 | TGTGCCAGCAGCTTAGATGGGGGGGCGACTGAAGCTTTCTTT | CASSLDGGATEAFF
- | TRBJ1-3 | - | TRBV19 | TGTGCCAGTAGTATTGGGGGCAGTGGAAACACCATATATTTT | CASSIGGSGNTIYF
- | TRBJ1-2 | TRBD1 | TRBV19 | TGTGCCAGTAGTATAGGCAGGGGGAGCTATGGCTACACCTTC | CASSIGRGSYGYTF
- | TRBJ2-7 | - | TRBV9 | TGTGCCAGCAGCGCCTCTGGGGGGACCTCCTACGAGCAGTACTTC | CASSASGGTSYEQYF
- | TRBJ2-7 | - | TRBV5-8 | TGTGCCAGCAGCACTGGACAGCTATCCGAGCAGTACTTC | CASSTGQLSEQYF
- | TRBJ2-1 | - | TRBV9 | TGTGCCAGCAGCGGACAGACTAGTTTTGGTGAGCAGTTCTTC | CASSGQTSFGEQFF
- | TRBJ2-1 | - | TRBV4-3 | TGCGCCAGCAGCCAAGATCTAATGAGGGGGTCCTCCTACAATGAGCAGTTCTTC | CASSQDLMRGSSYNEQFF
- | TRBJ2-7 | TRBD2 | TRBV4-1 | TGCGCCAGCAGCCAGGGGAGGGGCTCCTACGAGCAGTACTTC | CASSQGRGSYEQYF
- | TRBJ1-5 | - | TRBV6-5 | TGTGCCAGCAGGCCAGGGTACAATCAGCCCCAGCATTTT | CASRPGYNQPQHF
- | TRBJ1-2 | TRBD1 | TRBV9 | TGTGCCAGCAGCGCTGACAGGGTTCATGGCTACACCTTC | CASSADRVHGYTF
few | TRBJ2-7 | - | TRBV29-1 | TGCAGCGTTGAATTTGGAGAAACAGGGACCACCTACGAGCAGTACTTC | CSVEFGETGTTYEQYF
- | TRBJ1-1 | TRBD1 | TRBV18 | TGTGCCAGCTCTACAGGGGGGCGGACTGAAGCTTTCTTT | CASSTGGRTEAFF
- | TRBJ2-7 | TRBD1 | TRBV5-4 | TGTGCCAGCAGTGACAGGGGCGACTCCTACGAGCAGTACTTC | CASSDRGDSYEQYF